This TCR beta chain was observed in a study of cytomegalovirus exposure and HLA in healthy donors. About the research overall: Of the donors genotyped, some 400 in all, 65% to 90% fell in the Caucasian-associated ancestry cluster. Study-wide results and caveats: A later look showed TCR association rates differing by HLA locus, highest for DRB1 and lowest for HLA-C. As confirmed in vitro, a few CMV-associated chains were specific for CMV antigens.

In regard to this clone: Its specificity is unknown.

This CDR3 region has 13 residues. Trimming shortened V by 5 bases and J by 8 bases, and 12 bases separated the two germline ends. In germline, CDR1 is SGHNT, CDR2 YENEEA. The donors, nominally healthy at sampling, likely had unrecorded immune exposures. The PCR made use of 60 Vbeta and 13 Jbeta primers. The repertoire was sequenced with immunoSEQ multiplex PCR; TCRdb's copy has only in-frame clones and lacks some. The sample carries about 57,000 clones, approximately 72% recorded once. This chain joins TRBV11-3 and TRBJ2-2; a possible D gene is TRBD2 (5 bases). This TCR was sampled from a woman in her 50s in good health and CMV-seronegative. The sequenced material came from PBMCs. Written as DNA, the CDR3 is TGTGCCAGCAGCCCCGAGGGTCTAGGGGAGCTGTTTTTT. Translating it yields CASSPEGLGELFF.